This record looks at one T cell receptor (beta chain) sequence and its context. The antigen is unknown. The entry originates in a study of neoadjuvant anti-PD-1 for oral cavity cancer. Study in general: Before surgery, most patients got three to four biweekly 3 mg/kg nivolumab doses. Points from the study as a whole: Pretreatment Treg/Th17 ratio correlated inversely with post-treatment tumor clonality.

The time point was: after neoadjuvant nivolumab, at surgical resection. The length of the CDR3 is 15 residues. Germline V CDR1 and CDR2: SGHVS, FQNEAQ. Trimming cost V 6 bases and J 0 bases, with 13 bases left between them. This table comes from immunoSEQ multiplex PCR, and its TCRdb copy is limited to in-frame clones, with some not included. The top ten clones hold about 2.7% of a sample with around 13,000 clones, about three quarters of them seen once. Sequenced material: PBMCs, taken after nivolumab (anti-PD-1) treatment. V and J are TRBV7-8 and TRBJ2-3; D gene unclear. The TCR originated in a person between 40 and 85 years old with oral cavity squamous cell carcinoma. CDR3 nucleotides: TGTGCCAGCAGTCCCCGTCGAGTAAGCACAGATACGCAGTATTTT. Translated: CASSPRRVSTDTQYF.